This paragraph covers one T cell receptor beta chain sequence. Germline V gene data show CDR1 as MGHRA and CDR2 as YSYEKL. V was shortened by 4 bases and J by 1 base, with 7 bases between the two germline ends. This CDR3 spans 14 amino acids. These data come from a study of technical replicates of blood from a few donors. TCRdb keeps only in-frame clones here, not all; method: immunoSEQ multiplex PCR. The sample includes about 79,000 clones, 94% of them seen just once. The V and J genes are TRBV4-1 and TRBJ2-2, with a tentative D call TRBD2 (6 bases). Sequenced: T cells isolated from PBMCs. The TCR was taken from a human donor in good health. The CDR3 protein is CASSLAENTGELFF. CDR3 DNA: TGCGCCAGCAGCCTAGCGGAGAACACCGGGGAGCTGTTTTTT.